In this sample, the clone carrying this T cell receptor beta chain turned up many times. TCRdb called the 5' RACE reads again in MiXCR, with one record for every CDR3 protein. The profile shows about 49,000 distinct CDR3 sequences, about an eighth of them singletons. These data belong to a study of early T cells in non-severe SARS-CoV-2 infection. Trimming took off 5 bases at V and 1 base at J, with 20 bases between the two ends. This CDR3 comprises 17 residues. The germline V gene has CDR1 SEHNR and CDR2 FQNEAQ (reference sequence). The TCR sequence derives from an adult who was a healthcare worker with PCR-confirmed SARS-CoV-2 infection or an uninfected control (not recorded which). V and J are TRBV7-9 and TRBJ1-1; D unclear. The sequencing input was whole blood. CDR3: CASSPYPKLEGNTEAFF. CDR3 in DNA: TGTGCCAGCAGCCCTTACCCGAAATTGGAGGGGAACACTGAAGCTTTCTTT.